The rows below give T cell receptor beta chains drawn from one sample of a study of blood T cell repertoires in COVID-19. Profiling relied on immunoSEQ multiplex PCR, and the TCRdb table lists in-frame clones only, not all of them. The repertoire has about 38,000 clones, approximately 74% of them found once; the top ten carry about 11%. Sequencing was done on a sample of peripheral blood. Receptors originate from a man in his 70s with COVID-19, enrolled during active disease. The CDR3 runs from the conserved cysteine through the conserved F or W. The D gene is left open where the match is weak. Expanded clones get a size class; other rows say once, few or many, or leave the size out.

j_gene: TRBJ1-2
abundance: NA
v_gene: TRBV19
d_gene: NA
CDR3nt: TGTGCCAGCCGTAGGAGGGCCGGTAACTATGGCTACACCTTC
CDR3aa: CASRRRAGNYGYTF

j_gene: TRBJ2-3
abundance: once
v_gene: TRBV5-6
d_gene: TRBD2
CDR3nt: TGTGCCAGCAGCCGCCGAGCGGGGGGGCCTAGCGCAGATACGCAGTATTTT
CDR3aa: CASSRRAGGPSADTQYF

j_gene: TRBJ2-7
abundance: few
v_gene: TRBV7-9
d_gene: NA
CDR3nt: TGTGCCAGCACCATTGCCCAGGGGCCAACCTCTACCGAGCAGTACTTC
CDR3aa: CASTIAQGPTSTEQYF

j_gene: TRBJ2-1
abundance: once
v_gene: TRBV5-6
d_gene: NA
CDR3nt: TGTGCCAGCAGCTTGATAAATGAGCAGTTCTTC
CDR3aa: CASSLINEQFF

j_gene: TRBJ2-7
abundance: NA
v_gene: TRBV9
d_gene: NA
CDR3nt: TGTGCCAGCAACGGACTGGGCTCCTACGAGCAGTACTTC
CDR3aa: CASNGLGSYEQYF

j_gene: TRBJ1-1
abundance: NA
v_gene: TRBV7-2
d_gene: NA
CDR3nt: TGTGCCAGCAGGGACAGAAAGAACACTGAAGCTTTCTTT
CDR3aa: CASRDRKNTEAFF

j_gene: TRBJ1-1
abundance: NA
v_gene: TRBV2
d_gene: NA
CDR3nt: TGTGCCAGCAGTGTGGGGGGGACTGAAGCTTTCTTT
CDR3aa: CASSVGGTEAFF

j_gene: TRBJ1-2
abundance: NA
v_gene: TRBV7-2
d_gene: NA
CDR3nt: TGTGCCAGTCACCCCGGAGGGGCGGGTAACTATGGCTACACCTTC
CDR3aa: CASHPGGAGNYGYTF

j_gene: TRBJ1-4
abundance: NA
v_gene: TRBV7-9
d_gene: NA
CDR3nt: TGTGCCAGCAGCCTTGGGACACAGGGCCGACATGAAAAACTGTTTTTT
CDR3aa: CASSLGTQGRHEKLFF

j_gene: TRBJ2-1
abundance: few
v_gene: TRBV10-3
d_gene: NA
CDR3nt: TGTGCCATCAATCATTCCCCTCTAAGCTCCTACAATGAGCAGTTCTTC
CDR3aa: CAINHSPLSSYNEQFF

j_gene: TRBJ1-3
abundance: NA
v_gene: TRBV6-5
d_gene: NA
CDR3nt: TGTGCCAGCAGTTACTCACAGGATACTTCTGGAAACACCATATATTTT
CDR3aa: CASSYSQDTSGNTIYF

j_gene: TRBJ2-1
abundance: NA
v_gene: TRBV12-3/TRBV12-4
d_gene: TRBD2
CDR3nt: TGTGCCAGCAGGGGGACTAGTGCCTATGAGCAGTTCTTC
CDR3aa: CASRGTSAYEQFF

j_gene: TRBJ1-1
abundance: NA
v_gene: TRBV5-8
d_gene: NA
CDR3nt: TGTGCCAGCAGCGGGGACAAGAACACTGAAGCTTTCTTT
CDR3aa: CASSGDKNTEAFF

j_gene: TRBJ1-6
abundance: few
v_gene: TRBV28
d_gene: NA
CDR3nt: TGTGCCAGCAGTTTAACGAGTTCACCCCTCCACTTT
CDR3aa: CASSLTSSPLHF

j_gene: TRBJ2-7
abundance: NA
v_gene: TRBV6-5
d_gene: NA
CDR3nt: TGTGCCAGCATGGCCCTTTACGAGCAGTACTTC
CDR3aa: CASMALYEQYF

j_gene: TRBJ2-2
abundance: NA
v_gene: TRBV5-5
d_gene: NA
CDR3nt: TGTGCCAGCAGCCCCGGCAGCGGACTTAACACCGGGGAGCTGTTTTTT
CDR3aa: CASSPGSGLNTGELFF

j_gene: TRBJ1-5
abundance: NA
v_gene: TRBV9
d_gene: NA
CDR3nt: TGTGCCAGCAGCGTAGGTGGGGGCGCGAATCAGCCCCAGCATTTT
CDR3aa: CASSVGGGANQPQHF

j_gene: TRBJ2-7
abundance: NA
v_gene: TRBV10-3
d_gene: TRBD1
CDR3nt: TGTGCCATCAGTGAGTCGACAGGGGGCCACGAGCAGTACTTC
CDR3aa: CAISESTGGHEQYF

j_gene: TRBJ2-1
abundance: NA
v_gene: TRBV5-1
d_gene: TRBD1
CDR3nt: TGCGCCAGCCAACTGGGACAGGTCTACAATGAGCAGTTCTTC
CDR3aa: CASQLGQVYNEQFF

j_gene: TRBJ2-7
abundance: NA
v_gene: TRBV2
d_gene: TRBD1
CDR3nt: TGTGCCAGCAGTAGGACAGGCAGCTCCTACGAGCAGTACTTC
CDR3aa: CASSRTGSSYEQYF

j_gene: TRBJ1-4
abundance: NA
v_gene: TRBV5-1
d_gene: TRBD1
CDR3nt: TGCGCCAGCACAGGGGGCGCAACTAATGAAAAACTGTTTTTT
CDR3aa: CASTGGATNEKLFF

j_gene: TRBJ2-7
abundance: NA
v_gene: TRBV9
d_gene: NA
CDR3nt: TGTGCCAGCAGCGTAGGAAGCGGGTCCCGCTCCTACGAGCAGTACTTC
CDR3aa: CASSVGSGSRSYEQYF

j_gene: TRBJ2-3
abundance: once
v_gene: TRBV30
d_gene: TRBD2
CDR3nt: TGTGCCTGGAGTGTACCGGGACTAGCGGGAGTAGGAACAGATACGCAGTATTTT
CDR3aa: CAWSVPGLAGVGTDTQYF

j_gene: TRBJ2-1
abundance: few
v_gene: TRBV10-3
d_gene: NA
CDR3nt: TGTGCCATCAGGGACGGGACTGGCCCTCGCAATGAGCAGTTCTTC
CDR3aa: CAIRDGTGPRNEQFF

j_gene: TRBJ2-1
abundance: NA
v_gene: TRBV12-5
d_gene: TRBD2
CDR3nt: TGTGCTAGTGGTTTGGTAGCGGGGGTCGTGGGGAATGAGCAGTTCTTC
CDR3aa: CASGLVAGVVGNEQFF

j_gene: TRBJ2-7
abundance: NA
v_gene: TRBV3-1/TRBV3-2
d_gene: TRBD2
CDR3nt: TGTGCCAGCAGCCAAGATCTCGGGACTAGGTCCCACGAGCAGTACTTC
CDR3aa: CASSQDLGTRSHEQYF

j_gene: TRBJ1-5
abundance: once
v_gene: TRBV19
d_gene: TRBD1
CDR3nt: TGTGCCAGTAGCCAAACGGGGGGGACAGGGAATCAGCCCCAGCATTTT
CDR3aa: CASSQTGGTGNQPQHF

j_gene: TRBJ1-6
abundance: NA
v_gene: TRBV18
d_gene: NA
CDR3nt: TGTGCCAGCTCACCCCGACAGGCCCCTGGGGAATCACCCCTCCACTTT
CDR3aa: CASSPRQAPGESPLHF

j_gene: TRBJ2-7
abundance: NA
v_gene: TRBV5-1
d_gene: NA
CDR3nt: TGCGCCAGCAGCTTTGGGGGGACCTACGAGCAGTACTTC
CDR3aa: CASSFGGTYEQYF

j_gene: TRBJ2-1
abundance: NA
v_gene: TRBV18
d_gene: TRBD2
CDR3nt: TGTGCCAGCTCACCACCAGGACTAGGGGAGAGGTATGAGCAGTTCTTC
CDR3aa: CASSPPGLGERYEQFF

j_gene: TRBJ1-1
abundance: NA
v_gene: TRBV14
d_gene: NA
CDR3nt: TGTGCCAGCAGCCCTTACACTGAAGCTTTCTTT
CDR3aa: CASSPYTEAFF

j_gene: TRBJ2-1
abundance: once
v_gene: TRBV18
d_gene: NA
CDR3nt: TGTGCCAGCTCACCAGGGGCAGCCAACAATGAGCAGTTCTTC
CDR3aa: CASSPGAANNEQFF

j_gene: TRBJ2-7
abundance: NA
v_gene: TRBV5-1
d_gene: NA
CDR3nt: TGCGCCAGCAGCTTGGGAAGCCTTCGTTACGAGCAGTACTTC
CDR3aa: CASSLGSLRYEQYF

j_gene: TRBJ1-3
abundance: NA
v_gene: TRBV23-1
d_gene: NA
CDR3nt: TGCGCCAGCAGTCAACAGAGGCGGGCTGGAAACACCATATATTTT
CDR3aa: CASSQQRRAGNTIYF

j_gene: TRBJ2-1
abundance: NA
v_gene: TRBV18
d_gene: NA
CDR3nt: TGTGCCAGCTCACCAACCGTCAGGGAGGCGGCGGGTAGCTCCTACAATGAGCAGTTCTTC
CDR3aa: CASSPTVREAAGSSYNEQFF

j_gene: TRBJ2-7
abundance: NA
v_gene: TRBV5-1
d_gene: TRBD2
CDR3nt: TGCGCCAGCAGCTTGTTTAGCGGGAGTCTCTACGAGCAGTACTTC
CDR3aa: CASSLFSGSLYEQYF

j_gene: TRBJ2-1
abundance: NA
v_gene: TRBV3-1/TRBV3-2
d_gene: TRBD2
CDR3nt: TGTGCCAGCAGGTCGACTAGCGGGAGTGACAATGAGCAGTTCTTC
CDR3aa: CASRSTSGSDNEQFF

j_gene: TRBJ2-7
abundance: NA
v_gene: TRBV3-1/TRBV3-2
d_gene: NA
CDR3nt: TGTGCCAGCAGCACCCGAACCTTGGGGGGGCAGTACTTC
CDR3aa: CASSTRTLGGQYF